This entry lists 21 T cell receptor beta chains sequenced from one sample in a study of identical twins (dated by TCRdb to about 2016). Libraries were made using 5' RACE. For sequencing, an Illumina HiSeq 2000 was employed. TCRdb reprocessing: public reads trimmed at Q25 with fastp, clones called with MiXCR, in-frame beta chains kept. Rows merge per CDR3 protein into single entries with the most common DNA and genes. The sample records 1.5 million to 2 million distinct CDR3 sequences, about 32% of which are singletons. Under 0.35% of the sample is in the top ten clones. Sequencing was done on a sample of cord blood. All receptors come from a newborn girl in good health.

The CDR3 DNA is TGTGCCAGCAGTTTAAAAGGGACAGGGCATCAGCCCCAGCATTTT. Translated, it gives CASSLKGTGHQPQHF. This sequence joins TRBV12-3 or TRBV12-4 and TRBJ1-5, with 9 bases aligning to TRBD1. After removal of 2 bases from V and 5 bases from J, the junction contained 4 bases not matched to a gene. This CDR3 spans 15 amino acids.

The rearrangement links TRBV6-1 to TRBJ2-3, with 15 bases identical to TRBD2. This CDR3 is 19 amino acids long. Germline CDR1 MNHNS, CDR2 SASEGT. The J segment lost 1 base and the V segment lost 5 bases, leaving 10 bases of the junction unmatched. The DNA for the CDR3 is TGTGCCAGCAGTCCCCCCGGGACTAGCGGGAGGTTCGGCACAGATACGCAGTATTTT. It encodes CASSPPGTSGRFGTDTQYF.

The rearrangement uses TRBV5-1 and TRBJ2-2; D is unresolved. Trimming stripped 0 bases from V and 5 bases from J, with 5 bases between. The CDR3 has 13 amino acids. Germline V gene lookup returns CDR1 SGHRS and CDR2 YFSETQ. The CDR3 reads CASSLDWTGELFF. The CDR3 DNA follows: TGCGCCAGCAGCTTGGATTGGACCGGGGAGCTGTTTTTT.

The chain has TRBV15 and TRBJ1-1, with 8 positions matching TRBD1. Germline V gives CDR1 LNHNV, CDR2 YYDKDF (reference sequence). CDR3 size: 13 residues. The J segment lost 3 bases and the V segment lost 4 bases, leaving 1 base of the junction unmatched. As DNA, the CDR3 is TGTGCCACCAGCATACAGGGGGACACTGAAGCTTTCTTT. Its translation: CATSIQGDTEAFF.

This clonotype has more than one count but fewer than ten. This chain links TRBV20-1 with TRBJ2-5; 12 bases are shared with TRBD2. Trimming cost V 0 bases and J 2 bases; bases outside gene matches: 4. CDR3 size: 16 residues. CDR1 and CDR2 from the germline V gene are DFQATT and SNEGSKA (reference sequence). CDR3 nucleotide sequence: TGCAGTGCTAGAGATCTAGCGGGGGGGCCACAAGAGACCCAGTACTTC. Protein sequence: CSARDLAGGPQETQYF.

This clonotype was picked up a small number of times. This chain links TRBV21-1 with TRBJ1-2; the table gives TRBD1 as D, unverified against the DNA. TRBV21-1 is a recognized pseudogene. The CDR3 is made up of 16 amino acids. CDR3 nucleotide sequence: TGTGCCAGCAGCAAAGACTGGGGACAGGGGGACTATGGCTACACCTTC. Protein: CASSKDWGQGDYGYTF.

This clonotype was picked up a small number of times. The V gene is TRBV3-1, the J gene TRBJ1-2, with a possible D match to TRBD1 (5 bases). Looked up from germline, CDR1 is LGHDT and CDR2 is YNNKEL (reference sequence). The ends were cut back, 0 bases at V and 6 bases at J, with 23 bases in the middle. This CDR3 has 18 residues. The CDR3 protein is CASSQDQPWQGFLDGYTF. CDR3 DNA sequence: TGTGCCAGCAGCCAAGATCAACCTTGGCAGGGCTTCCTTGATGGCTACACCTTC.

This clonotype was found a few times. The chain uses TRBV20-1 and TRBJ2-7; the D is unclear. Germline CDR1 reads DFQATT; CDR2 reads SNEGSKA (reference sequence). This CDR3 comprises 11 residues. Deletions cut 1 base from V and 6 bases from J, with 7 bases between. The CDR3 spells CSARGYLEQYF. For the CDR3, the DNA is TGCAGTGCTAGAGGATATCTCGAGCAGTACTTC.

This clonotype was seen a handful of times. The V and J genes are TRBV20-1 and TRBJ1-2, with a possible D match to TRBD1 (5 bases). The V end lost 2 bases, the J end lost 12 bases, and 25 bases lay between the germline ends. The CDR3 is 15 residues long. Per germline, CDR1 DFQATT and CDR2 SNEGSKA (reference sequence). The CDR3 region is CSARTWEGPSMANTF. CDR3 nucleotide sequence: TGCAGTGCTAGAACCTGGGAGGGACCCTCTATGGCTAACACCTTC.

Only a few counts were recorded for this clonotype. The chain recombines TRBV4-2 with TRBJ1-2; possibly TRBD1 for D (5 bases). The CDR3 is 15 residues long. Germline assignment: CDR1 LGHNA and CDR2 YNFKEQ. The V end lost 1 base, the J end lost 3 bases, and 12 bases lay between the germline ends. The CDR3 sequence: CASSQVLGGYYGYTF. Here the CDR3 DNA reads TGTGCCAGCAGCCAAGTTCTCGGGGGGTACTATGGCTACACCTTC.

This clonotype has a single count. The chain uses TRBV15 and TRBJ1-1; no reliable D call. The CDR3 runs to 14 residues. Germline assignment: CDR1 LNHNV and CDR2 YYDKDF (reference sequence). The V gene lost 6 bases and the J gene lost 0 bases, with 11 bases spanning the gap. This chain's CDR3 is CATRAGRMNTEAFF. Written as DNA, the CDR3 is TGTGCCACCAGGGCCGGGAGGATGAACACTGAAGCTTTCTTT.

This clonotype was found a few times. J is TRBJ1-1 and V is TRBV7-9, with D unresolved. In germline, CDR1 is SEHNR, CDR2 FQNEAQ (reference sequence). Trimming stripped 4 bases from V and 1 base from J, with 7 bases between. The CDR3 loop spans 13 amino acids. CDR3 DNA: TGTGCCAGCAGCTCCTCAGAGAACACTGAAGCTTTCTTT. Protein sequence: CASSSSENTEAFF.

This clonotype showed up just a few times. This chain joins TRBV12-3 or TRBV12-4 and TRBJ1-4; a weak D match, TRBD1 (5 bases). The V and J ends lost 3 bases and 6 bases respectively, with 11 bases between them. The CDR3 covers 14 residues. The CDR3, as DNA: TGTGCCAGCAGTTTCATCAGGGCGGATGAAAAACTGTTTTTT. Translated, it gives CASSFIRADEKLFF.

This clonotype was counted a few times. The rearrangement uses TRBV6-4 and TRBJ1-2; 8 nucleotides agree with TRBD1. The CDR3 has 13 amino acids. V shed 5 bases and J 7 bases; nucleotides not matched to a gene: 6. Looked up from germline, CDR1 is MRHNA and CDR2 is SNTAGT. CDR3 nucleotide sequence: TGTGCCAGCAGTTTCGACAGGGGAGTTGGCTACACCTTC. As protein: CASSFDRGVGYTF.

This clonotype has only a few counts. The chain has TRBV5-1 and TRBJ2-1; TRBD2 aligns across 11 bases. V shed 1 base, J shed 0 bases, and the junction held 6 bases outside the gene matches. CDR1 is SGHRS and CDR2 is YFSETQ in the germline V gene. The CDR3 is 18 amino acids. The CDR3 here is CASSLPRLAGSSYNEQFF. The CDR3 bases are TGCGCCAGCAGCTTGCCGCGACTAGCGGGAAGCTCCTACAATGAGCAGTTCTTC.

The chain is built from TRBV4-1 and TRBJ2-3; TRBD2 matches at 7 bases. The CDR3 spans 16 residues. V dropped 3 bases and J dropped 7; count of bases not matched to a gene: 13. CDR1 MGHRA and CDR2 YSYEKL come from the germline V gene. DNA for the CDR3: TGCGCCAGCAGCCACCCGGGGAGGGCCGGGGGAAATACGCAGTATTTT. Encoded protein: CASSHPGRAGGNTQYF.

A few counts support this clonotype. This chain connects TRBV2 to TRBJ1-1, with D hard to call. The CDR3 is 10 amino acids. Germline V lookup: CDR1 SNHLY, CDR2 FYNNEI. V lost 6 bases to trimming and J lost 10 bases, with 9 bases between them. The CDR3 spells CASRQSSAFF. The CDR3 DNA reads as TGTGCCAGCAGACAGAGTTCAGCTTTCTTT.

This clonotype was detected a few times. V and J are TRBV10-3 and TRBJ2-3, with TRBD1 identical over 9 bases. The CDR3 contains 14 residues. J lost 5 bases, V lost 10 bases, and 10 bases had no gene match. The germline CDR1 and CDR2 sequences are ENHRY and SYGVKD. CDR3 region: CATGATGGEDTQYF. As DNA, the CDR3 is TGTGCCACTGGGGCGACAGGGGGAGAAGATACGCAGTATTTT.

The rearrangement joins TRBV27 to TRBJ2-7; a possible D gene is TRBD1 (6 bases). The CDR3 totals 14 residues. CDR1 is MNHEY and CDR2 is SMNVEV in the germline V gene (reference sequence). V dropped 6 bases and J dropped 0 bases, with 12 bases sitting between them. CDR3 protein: CASRDRISSYEQYF. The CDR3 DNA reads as TGTGCCAGCAGAGACAGGATTAGCTCCTACGAGCAGTACTTC.

The CDR3 sequence: CSARFRTGTQHF. The DNA of the CDR3 is TGCAGTGCTAGGTTCCGTACGGGGACCCAGCATTTT. V gene TRBV20-1 combines with J gene TRBJ1-5; the D is unclear. Germline lookup yields CDR1 DFQATT and CDR2 SNEGSKA (reference sequence). There are 12 residues in the CDR3. The germline V and J ends were trimmed by 3 bases and 11 bases, with 14 bases remaining between them.

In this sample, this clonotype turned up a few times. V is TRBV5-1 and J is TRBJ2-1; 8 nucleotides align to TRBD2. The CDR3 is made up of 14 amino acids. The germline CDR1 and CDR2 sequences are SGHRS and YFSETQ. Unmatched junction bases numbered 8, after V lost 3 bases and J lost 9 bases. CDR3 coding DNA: TGCGCCAGCAGCTCGAGGACTAGCTTGGGTGAGCAGTTCTTC. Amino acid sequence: CASSSRTSLGEQFF. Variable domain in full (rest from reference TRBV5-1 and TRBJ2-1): KAGVTQTPRYLIKTRGQQVTLSCSPISGHRSVSWYQQTPGQGLQFLFEYFSETQRNKGNFPGRFSGRQFSNSRSEMNVSTLELGDSALYLCASSSRTSLGEQFFGPGTRLTVL.